Listed below are T cell receptor beta chains from one sample, sequenced in a study of beta chain features in type 1 diabetes. Clones were sequenced by immunoSEQ multiplex PCR, and TCRdb holds only the in-frame ones, with some missing. Of about 350,000 clones listed, less than 20% are singletons. Sample: naive CD4+ T cells from blood. The receptors stem from a woman between 18 and 29 years old in good health. Each CDR3 is given with its conserved first and last residue. Fields, in order: V gene, CDR3 length, CDR3 protein.

V: TRBV4-1; length: 16; CDR3: CASSQPTGGAYNEQFF
V: TRBV7-9; length: 15; CDR3: CASSPRSGRADTQYF
V: TRBV29-1; length: 15; CDR3: CSVEDLGGRQETQYF
V: TRBV19; length: 14; CDR3: CASTLRGSGETQYF
V: TRBV5-1; length: 15; CDR3: CASSLLGTEREKLFF
V: TRBV11-2; length: 13; CDR3: CASSLAADSPLHF
V: TRBV5-1; length: 14; CDR3: CASSSTGTGDEQYF
V: TRBV19; length: 14; CDR3: CASSPTGLGETQYF
V: TRBV7-2; length: 12; CDR3: CASSAAGSPLHF
V: TRBV4-2; length: 15; CDR3: CASSQDGSDNYGYTF
V: TRBV5-6; length: 13; CDR3: CASSREPKNIQYF
V: TRBV7-9; length: 14; CDR3: CASSFSSSGETQYF
V: TRBV7-9; length: 13; CDR3: CAGSPRGGDEQYF
V: TRBV11-3; length: 18; CDR3: CASSPGDRGSNWTDTQYF
V: TRBV30; length: 15; CDR3: CAWSLGLGPNYGYTF
V: TRBV5-6; length: 14; CDR3: CASSLMQGGSPLHF
V: TRBV4-2; length: 15; CDR3: CASSQGPLGRNEQFF
V: TRBV29-1; length: 12; CDR3: CSVREVNTEAFF
V: TRBV4-1; length: 13; CDR3: CASSKLINTEAFF
V: TRBV4-1; length: 16; CDR3: CASSQPGTGTKNIQYF
V: TRBV29-1; length: 11; CDR3: CSAADREVGVF
V: TRBV23-1; length: 17; CDR3: CASSHDPVTSAKNIQYF
V: TRBV4-2; length: 19; CDR3: CASSQVLGGGGPRTDTQYF
V: TRBV5-1; length: 13; CDR3: CASSYDREGGYTF
V: TRBV18; length: 15; CDR3: CASSPPIGTGIEAFF
V: TRBV4-1; length: 17; CDR3: CASSQGPGQATGQPQHF
V: TRBV7-2; length: 13; CDR3: CASSYPGLYEQYF
V: TRBV10-2; length: 16; CDR3: CASRDGRGRTYNEQFF
V: TRBV5-1; length: 17; CDR3: CASSLAVASGNHYEQYF
V: TRBV29-1; length: 11; CDR3: CSVEDRDRVFF
V: TRBV9; length: 12; CDR3: CASSVKQSGQFF
V: TRBV18; length: 16; CDR3: CASSPQARAGANVLTF
V: TRBV30; length: 14; CDR3: CAWSSGTGNQPQHF
V: TRBV6-1; length: 14; CDR3: CASSETGVAGELFF
V: TRBV15; length: 13; CDR3: CATRLQGAQEQYF
V: TRBV19; length: 15; CDR3: CASSDSGTSLPEQFF
V: TRBV5-1; length: 15; CDR3: CASSSGTPTNYGYTF
V: TRBV2; length: 14; CDR3: CASSTDRGEETQYF
V: TRBV7-9; length: 15; CDR3: CASSLAQGGQETQYF
V: TRBV7-2; length: 14; CDR3: CASSASATNEKLFF
V: TRBV10-3; length: 15; CDR3: CAIGGDLYSNQPQHF
V: TRBV5-1; length: 16; CDR3: CASSRGQANMNTEAFF
V: TRBV9; length: 15; CDR3: CASSVQSGRADTQYF
V: TRBV5-1; length: 15; CDR3: CASSFSSGNTGELFF
V: TRBV6-1; length: 15; CDR3: CASAGQAGSGNTIYF
V: TRBV7-9; length: 13; CDR3: CASEGLAGDTQYF
V: TRBV2; length: 12; CDR3: CASSVILYEQYF
V: TRBV7-2; length: 12; CDR3: CASSRDSLEQYF
V: TRBV5-1; length: 14; CDR3: CASSLAGGSETQYF
V: TRBV18; length: 15; CDR3: CASSPPSRGGGELFF
V: TRBV9; length: 15; CDR3: CASSVGTTLSDTQYF
V: TRBV4-1; length: 15; CDR3: CASSSPGIGANVLTF
V: TRBV7-3; length: 13; CDR3: CASSSQNDYGYTF
V: TRBV10-3; length: 15; CDR3: CAISEEPTSTDTQYF
V: TRBV30; length: 14; CDR3: CAWGRTEVSYEQYF
V: TRBV6-6; length: 15; CDR3: CASNRPGQGTDTQYF